This T cell receptor beta chain was identified during a study of metastatic and nonmetastatic thyroid tumors (TCRdb year 2020). Study-wide context: Repertoires from peripheral blood and from tumor or nodule tissue samples of malignant and benign thyroid patients were compared.

A note on this clone: The antigen it recognizes is unknown. Base qualities are not recorded, but no much larger clone differs from it by a single base.

The library was obtained by PCR. The listed sequencing device is Illumina HiSeq 4000. High-throughput sequencing was used to profile the TCR beta-chain CDR3 region of every patient. The published analysis was carried out like this. CDR3 differences across clinicopathological groups were used to build a classifier for discriminating distant-metastatic papillary thyroid cancer patients. The Shannon index was used to assess repertoire diversity, and the Morisita-Horn index was used to assess tumor-blood repertoire similarity. Clones were called with MiXCR by TCRdb after fastp trimmed the public reads at Q25, and only in-frame beta chains were retained. The V and J calls reflect TCRdb's pipeline rather than the authors' work. This sample comprises approximately 84,000 clones, about 16% of them detected only once. Together, the top ten hold 3.6% of the sample. The V and J ends are trimmed by 5 bases and 6 bases, leaving 19 bases between them. Sequences SEHNR (CDR1) and FQNEAQ (CDR2) are obtained from the germline V gene (reference sequence). Reading from cysteine to phenylalanine, the CDR3 counts 15 amino acids. The sequence is cut down to CDR3 DNA, 45 bases in frame from base 1.

Results the study describes overall, beyond this receptor: In both blood and tumor samples, TCR beta diversity was reported to be significantly higher in malignant tumors than in benign nodules.

None of the patients had been given any treatment before thyroid surgery. Patient clinical samples collected from the early 2010s to the late 2010s were retrospectively analysed using T-cell receptor beta sequencing. Recombination connected TRBV7-9 to TRBJ1-2; TRBD1 is possibly the D segment (5 matching bases). The receptor was isolated from a female donor with papillary thyroid cancer or a benign thyroid nodule (not recorded which). Some clones in this sample may be carry-over from other donors' samples. The specimen was blood. The CDR3 region: CASSHPGRGADGYTF. In nucleotide form, the sequence is TGTGCCAGCAGCCACCCGGGGCGGGGAGCGGATGGCTACACCTTC.